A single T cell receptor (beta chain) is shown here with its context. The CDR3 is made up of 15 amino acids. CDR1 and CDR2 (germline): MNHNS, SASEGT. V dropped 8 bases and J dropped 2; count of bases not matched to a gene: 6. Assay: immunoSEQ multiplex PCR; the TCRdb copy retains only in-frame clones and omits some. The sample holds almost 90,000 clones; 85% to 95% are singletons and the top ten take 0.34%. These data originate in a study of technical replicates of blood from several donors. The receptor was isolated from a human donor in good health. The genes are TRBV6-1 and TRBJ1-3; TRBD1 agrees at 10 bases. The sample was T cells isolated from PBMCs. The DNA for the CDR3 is TGTGCCAGCCGACAGGGGGCACAAACTGGAAACACCATATATTTT. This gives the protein CASRQGAQTGNTIYF.